The 30 T cell receptor beta chains below all came from one sample that was sequenced in a study of sequential checkpoint blockade in melanoma. Treatment specified: randomized to nivolumab then ipilimumab (arm A) or the reverse (arm B). Sequencing was performed with immunoSEQ multiplex PCR; in TCRdb, only in-frame clones are kept and a portion is missing. The sample consists of about 22,000 clones, around 65% of them appearing once. The sequencing used CD8+ T cells sorted from blood (inferred from file names), collected from a patient given nivolumab and ipilimumab in sequence. The receptor source for this set is a human donor with melanoma.

There are a few counts of this clone. The chain joins TRBV5-4 to TRBJ2-7, with TRBD2 as a possible D gene (5 bases). Trimming removed 3 bases from V and 3 bases from J, with 7 bases in between. Germline V gene lookup returns CDR1 SGHNT and CDR2 YYREEE (reference sequence). The CDR3 covers 12 residues. CDR3 sequence (DNA): TGTGCCAGCAGCTCTACTAGCTACGAGCAGTACTTC. Amino acid sequence: CASSSTSYEQYF.

The chain joins TRBV7-9 to TRBJ2-1; maybe TRBD1 (5 bases). The V and J ends lost 2 bases and 0 bases respectively, with 14 bases between them. The length of the CDR3 is 17 residues. Germline CDR1 reads SEHNR; CDR2 reads FQNEAQ (reference sequence). The CDR3 region has the DNA TGTGCCAGCAGCTTAAGGATGGGGCAAAGCTCCTACAATGAGCAGTTCTTC. Encoded protein: CASSLRMGQSSYNEQFF.

This clone was seen only a few times. This chain joins TRBV19 and TRBJ2-2; 7 nucleotides align to TRBD2. Germline V CDR1 and CDR2: LNHDA, SQIVND (reference sequence). The CDR3 has 13 residues. Trimming cost V 5 bases and J 5 bases; bases outside gene matches: 2. The CDR3 is CASSWTSTGELFF. The DNA for the CDR3 is TGTGCCAGTAGTTGGACTAGTACCGGGGAGCTGTTTTTT.

V gene TRBV2 combines with J gene TRBJ2-5, with D perhaps TRBD1 (5 bases). Germline V gene lookup returns CDR1 SNHLY and CDR2 FYNNEI. V gave up 6 bases and J gave up 2 bases, with 19 bases separating them. This CDR3 comprises 16 residues. Here the CDR3 reads CASRSFPDRSQETQYF. The CDR3 bases are TGTGCCAGCAGGTCCTTCCCTGACAGATCGCAAGAGACCCAGTACTTC.

This clone has a handful of counts. This chain connects TRBV6-1 to TRBJ2-7; 9 bases match TRBD1. J gave up 4 bases and V 9 bases, and 4 bases lay outside the gene matches. The CDR3 is 12 amino acids. Per germline, CDR1 MNHNS and CDR2 SASEGT. The CDR3 region has the DNA TGTGCCAGTTCGGACAGGGGTTACGAGCAGTACTTC. Its translation: CASSDRGYEQYF.

This clone has just a few counts. The J gene is TRBJ2-1, the V gene TRBV4-2; no firm D call. The V gene lost 3 bases and the J gene lost 4 bases, with 10 bases spanning the gap. Germline CDR1 reads LGHNA; CDR2 reads YNFKEQ. The CDR3 length is 14 residues. CDR3 nucleotides: TGTGCCAGCAGCCACTCCACTATATACAATGAGCAGTTCTTC. Protein sequence: CASSHSTIYNEQFF.

The chain employs TRBV5-4 and TRBJ1-2; perhaps TRBD1 as D (6 bases). CDR3 size: 16 residues. Germline V gene lookup returns CDR1 SGHNT and CDR2 YYREEE (reference sequence). Trimming removed 0 bases at V and 2 bases at J, with 14 bases between. DNA for the CDR3: TGTGCCAGCAGCTTGGATCGAAGGACAGAGAACTATGGCTACACCTTC. Translated, it gives CASSLDRRTENYGYTF. The entire variable domain, with the rest obtained from reference TRBV5-4 and TRBJ1-2, is as follows: ETGVTQSPTHLIKTRGQQVTLRCSSQSGHNTVSWYQQALGQGPQFIFQYYREEENGRGNFPPRFSGLQFPNYSSELNVNALELDDSALYLCASSLDRRTENYGYTFGSGTRLTVV.

The chain joins TRBV27 to TRBJ2-2; D not resolved. The CDR3 contains 13 residues. Trimming took 6 bases from V and 4 from J, leaving 9 bases between them. The germline gives CDR1 MNHEY, CDR2 SMNVEV (reference sequence). The CDR3 loop reads CASRPLGTGELFF. CDR3 DNA: TGTGCCAGCAGGCCCCTCGGCACCGGGGAGCTGTTTTTT.

This clone was seen only a few times. The CDR3 coding sequence is TGCGCCAGCAGCTTGGCCGAGGGAGGGAACACTGAAGCTTTCTTT. Amino acid sequence: CASSLAEGGNTEAFF. J is TRBJ1-1 and V is TRBV5-1; D is unclear. CDR3 size: 15 residues. Trimming cost V 0 bases and J 1 base, with 10 bases left between them. Germline V CDR1 and CDR2: SGHRS, YFSETQ. Combining the CDR3 with reference TRBV5-1 and TRBJ1-1 gives the whole variable domain KAGVTQTPRYLIKTRGQQVTLSCSPISGHRSVSWYQQTPGQGLQFLFEYFSETQRNKGNFPGRFSGRQFSNSRSEMNVSTLELGDSALYLCASSLAEGGNTEAFFGQGTRLTVV.

The rearrangement uses TRBV7-2 and TRBJ2-7; the D gene is possibly TRBD2 (6 bases). The CDR3 is 12 amino acids. The germline V gene has CDR1 SGHTA and CDR2 FQGNSA. V was shortened by 5 bases and J by 4 bases, with 9 bases between the two germline ends. The CDR3: CASSELAYEQYF. Written as DNA, the CDR3 is TGTGCCAGCAGCGAACTAGCTTACGAGCAGTACTTC. Based on the CDR3 plus reference TRBV7-2 and TRBJ2-7, the full variable domain is GAGVSQSPSNKVTEKGKDVELRCDPISGHTALYWYRQSLGQGLEFLIYFQGNSAPDKSGLPSDRFSAERTGGSVSTLTIQRTQQEDSAVYLCASSELAYEQYFGPGTRLTVT.

The chain uses TRBV6-6 and TRBJ2-1; TRBD2 agrees at 9 bases. The V gene end was trimmed by 5 bases and the J gene end by 4 bases; junction bases not matched to a gene: 6. The CDR3 has 15 amino acids. The germline CDR1 and CDR2 sequences are MNHNY and SVGAGI (reference sequence). CDR3 bases: TGTGCCAGCAGTCTCGGACTAGCGATGTACAATGAGCAGTTCTTC. This codes for CASSLGLAMYNEQFF.

V and J are TRBV15 and TRBJ2-7, with unresolved D. The germline gives CDR1 LNHNV, CDR2 YYDKDF (reference sequence). The CDR3 loop spans 13 amino acids. Trimming removed 2 bases from V and 4 bases from J, with 9 bases in between. The CDR3 loop reads CATSRSQDYEQYF. DNA of the CDR3: TGTGCCACCAGCAGATCCCAGGATTACGAGCAGTACTTC. Drawing the rest from reference TRBV15 and TRBJ2-7, the complete variable domain is DAMVIQNPRYQVTQFGKPVTLSCSQTLNHNVMYWYQQKSSQAPKLLFHYYDKDFNNEADTPDNFQSRRPNTSFCFLDIRSPGLGDTAMYLCATSRSQDYEQYFGPGTRLTVT.

The CDR3 region is CASSAGPLLLNEQYF. In nucleotides, the CDR3 is TGTGCCAGCAGCGCGGGCCCGCTCCTCCTCAACGAGCAGTACTTC. The chain links TRBV5-4 to TRBJ2-7; the D gene is possibly TRBD2 (5 bases). The CDR3 sequence is 15 residues long. Germline V gene sequence: CDR1 SGHNT, CDR2 YYREEE (reference sequence). The ends were cut back, 4 bases at V and 5 bases at J, with 19 bases in the middle.

This clone was seen repeatedly, ten times or more. The chain employs TRBV27 and TRBJ1-1; D possibly corresponds to TRBD1 (6 bases). This CDR3 contains 14 residues. The V end was cut by 8 bases, the J end by 1 base, with 14 bases between. From germline, CDR1 is MNHEY and CDR2 SMNVEV (reference sequence). CDR3 in DNA: TGTGCCAGCTACGGTGGGACAAGGAACACTGAAGCTTTCTTT. Protein: CASYGGTRNTEAFF.

This clone was detected a few times. Other nucleotide sequences from this sample produce the same CDR3. The rearrangement uses TRBV5-5 and TRBJ2-2, with 14 bases matching TRBD2. V was clipped by 4 bases and J by 0 bases; unmatched bases: 5. CDR3 length equals 18 residues. Germline V gene sequence: CDR1 SGHKS, CDR2 YYEKEE (reference sequence). The CDR3 is CASSLGLAGGPNTGELFF. In DNA, the CDR3 is TGTGCCAGCAGCCTAGGACTAGCGGGGGGCCCGAACACCGGGGAGCTGTTTTTT.

V and J are TRBV4-3 and TRBJ2-2; the match to TRBD1 covers 8 bases. J lost 4 bases, V lost 6 bases, and 10 bases had no gene match. Germline V CDR1 and CDR2: LGHNA, YSLEER. The CDR3 length is 16 residues. The CDR3 loop reads CASRRGQGGSTGELFF. The DNA for the CDR3 is TGCGCCAGCAGACGAGGACAGGGAGGTAGCACCGGGGAGCTGTTTTTT.

In this sample, this clone turned up a few times. The gene calls are TRBV11-2 and TRBJ2-2; 10 positions agree with TRBD1. CDR3 size: 18 residues. Trimming at V came to 4 bases and at J to 5 bases, leaving 13 bases not matched to a gene. In germline, CDR1 is SGHAT, CDR2 FQNNGV. The CDR3 reads CASSSERTGGWQTGELFF. In DNA form, the CDR3 reads TGTGCCAGCAGCTCAGAGCGGACAGGGGGTTGGCAAACCGGGGAGCTGTTTTTT.

The rearrangement links TRBV6-1 to TRBJ1-2; TRBD1 is a possible D gene (6 bases). The CDR3 totals 13 residues. Trimming took 3 bases from V and 7 from J, leaving 12 bases between them. CDR1 is MNHNS and CDR2 is SASEGT in the germline V gene. CDR3 sequence: CASSDGAGAGYTF. CDR3 in DNA: TGTGCCAGCAGTGATGGGGCAGGGGCTGGCTACACCTTC.

This clone turned up a few times. This chain connects TRBV4-2 to TRBJ2-3; TRBD2 is a possible D gene (6 bases). Germline-derived CDR1 and CDR2 are LGHNA and YNFKEQ. V was clipped by 3 bases and J by 2 bases, with 12 bases between them. The CDR3 runs to 15 residues. The CDR3 nucleotides read TGTGCCAGCAGCCACGGGACTCTGTACACAGATACGCAGTATTTT. Translated: CASSHGTLYTDTQYF.

V and J are TRBV6-5 and TRBJ2-7, with unresolved D. This CDR3 contains 13 residues. Per the germline V gene, CDR1 is MNHEY and CDR2 is SVGAGI. Trimming shortened V by 9 bases and J by 0 bases, and 12 bases separated the two germline ends. The CDR3 DNA reads TGTGCCAGTCAAGAGGTACGCTCCTACGAGCAGTACTTC. Its protein is CASQEVRSYEQYF.

This chain links TRBV7-9 with TRBJ1-2; TRBD1 might be the D (5 bases). The V and J ends lost 5 bases and 1 base respectively, with 11 bases between them. The germline V gene encodes CDR1 SEHNR and CDR2 FQNEAQ (reference sequence). There are 14 residues in the CDR3. The CDR3 protein is CASSTGHRNYGYTF. Written as DNA, the CDR3 is TGTGCCAGCAGCACCGGACATCGTAACTATGGCTACACCTTC.

The genes are TRBV9 and TRBJ2-5, with D tentatively TRBD1 (6 bases). Trimming removed 7 bases at V and 5 bases at J, with 21 bases between. The CDR3 runs 15 residues. Germline CDR1 SGDLS, CDR2 YYNGEE. DNA for the CDR3: TGTGCCAGCGGGGACCGGGACACGGGTGGCGAGACCCAGTACTTC. Translated, it gives CASGDRDTGGETQYF.

J is TRBJ2-5 and V is TRBV19, with a weak D call TRBD1 (6 bases). The length of the CDR3 is 15 residues. With 3 bases removed from V and 5 bases from J, the gap between germline ends came to 16 bases. CDR1 LNHDA and CDR2 SQIVND come from the germline V gene (reference sequence). CDR3 protein: CASSISQGFQETQYF. The DNA of the CDR3 is TGTGCCAGTAGTATTTCACAGGGCTTTCAGGAGACCCAGTACTTC.

This clone was seen more than once but under ten times. J is TRBJ2-3 and V is TRBV10-2; 10 bases are a match to TRBD1. V lost 3 bases and J lost 2; bases outside the gene matches: 5. Germline V CDR1 and CDR2: WSHSY, SAAADI. The CDR3 length is 16 residues. The CDR3 DNA reads as TGCGCCAGCAGTGACCCGGGACAGGGGACCACAGATACGCAGTATTTT. This codes for CASSDPGQGTTDTQYF.

In this sample, this clone turned up a few times. A much bigger clone sits one base away, suggesting this may be a read error. CDR3 coding DNA: TGTGCCAGCAGGGAGACAGGGGAGAACACTGAAGCTTTCTTT. Its translation: CASRETGENTEAFF. The chain carries TRBV6-4 and TRBJ1-1, with TRBD1 matching over 8 bases. The CDR3 runs to 14 residues. Germline V gene sequence: CDR1 MRHNA, CDR2 SNTAGT. V lost 6 bases to trimming and J lost 1 base; unmatched junction nucleotides: 4.

The rearrangement links TRBV5-1 to TRBJ1-4; 7 bases map to TRBD1. Germline V gene sequence: CDR1 SGHRS, CDR2 YFSETQ. The CDR3 has 15 residues. The junction had 4 bases not matched to a gene; V was cut back by 4 bases and J by 1 base. DNA of the CDR3: TGCGCCAGCAGCCGATACAGGGGAACTAATGAAAAACTGTTTTTT. Encoded protein: CASSRYRGTNEKLFF.

The genes are TRBV5-8 and TRBJ2-1; no firm D call. The CDR3 totals 12 residues. Germline lookup yields CDR1 SGHTS and CDR2 YDEGEE. V was pared by 3 bases and J by 12 bases, with 13 bases between. The CDR3 region has the DNA TGTGCCAGCAGCTATGTCCCTTCCGGGCAGTTCTTC. Its protein is CASSYVPSGQFF.

By frequency in the sample, this clone is medium-sized. The V call is TRBV7-3, the J call TRBJ2-1; 13 bases line up with TRBD2. The V gene end was trimmed by 5 bases and the J gene end by 6 bases; junction bases not matched to a gene: 7. CDR1 and CDR2 from the germline V gene are SGHTA and FQGTGA. CDR3 length: 16 residues. The CDR3 protein is CASSPRLAGGFNEQFF. Here the CDR3 DNA reads TGTGCCAGCAGCCCTCGACTAGCGGGGGGCTTCAATGAGCAGTTCTTC.

CDR3 in DNA: TGTGCCAGCAGCGGGAGGACAGGGGATGAGACCCAGTACTTC. Amino acids: CASSGRTGDETQYF. The J gene is TRBJ2-5, the V gene TRBV5-4; the match to TRBD1 covers 9 bases. CDR3 length: 14 amino acids. Germline CDR1 and CDR2: SGHNT and YYREEE (reference sequence). With 4 bases clipped from V and 5 bases from J, the junction kept 6 bases outside the gene matches.

The genes are TRBV5-4 and TRBJ1-1; unclear D gene. Trimming took 2 bases from V and 0 from J, leaving 2 bases between them. Germline-derived CDR1 and CDR2 are SGHNT and YYREEE (reference sequence). This CDR3 comprises 12 residues. CDR3 coding DNA: TGTGCCAGCAGCTTCTTGAACACTGAAGCTTTCTTT. Encoded protein: CASSFLNTEAFF.